Each of the 20 T cell receptor beta chains below was sequenced from the same sample in a study of blood T cell repertoires in COVID-19. The table came from immunoSEQ multiplex PCR; TCRdb's copy has only in-frame clones and leaves some out. The table shows 200,000 or so clones, with 65% to 85% occurring only once. Material for sequencing was PBMCs or T cells enriched from blood (not recorded which). These receptors came from a man in his forties who had recovered from COVID-19.

The V call is TRBV9, the J call TRBJ2-1, with 8 positions matching TRBD2. Unmatched junction bases numbered 9, after V lost 3 bases and J lost 10 bases. The germline gives CDR1 SGDLS, CDR2 YYNGEE. The CDR3 has 14 amino acids. The CDR3: CASSESGGPAEQFF. The CDR3 DNA follows: TGTGCCAGCAGCGAGTCGGGGGGGCCGGCCGAGCAGTTCTTC.

This clone was seen a single time. The chain couples TRBV5-4 to TRBJ1-2, with D perhaps TRBD1 (5 bases). Trimming shortened V by 7 bases and J by 4 bases, and 11 bases separated the two germline ends. Germline CDR1 and CDR2: SGHNT and YYREEE (reference sequence). CDR3 length equals 12 residues. The CDR3 here is CASAAQGYGYTF. The DNA for the CDR3 is TGTGCCAGCGCCGCCCAGGGCTATGGCTACACCTTC.

This chain joins TRBV29-1 and TRBJ2-7; TRBD1 matches at 7 bases. With V trimmed by 7 bases and J by 2 bases, 11 bases remained unmatched. The germline gives CDR1 SQVTM, CDR2 ANQGSEA. The CDR3 loop spans 14 amino acids. CDR3 bases: TGCAGCGGACTGGACAGGAGGTCTCCCTACGAGCAGTACTTC. Translating gives CSGLDRRSPYEQYF.

This CDR3 is CASSFRGGADSNEAFF. The CDR3 DNA is TGTGCCAGCAGCTTCCGCGGAGGGGCAGATAGTAATGAAGCTTTCTTT. V is TRBV3-1 (or the pseudogene TRBV3-2) and J is TRBJ1-1; the D gene is possibly TRBD1 (5 bases). The V gene lost 5 bases and the J gene lost 7 bases, with 23 bases spanning the gap. The CDR3 contains 16 residues. Germline assignment: CDR1 LGHDT and CDR2 YNNKEL (reference sequence).

V gene TRBV2 combines with J gene TRBJ1-5; a weak D match, TRBD1 (5 bases). The CDR3 has 15 amino acids. V gave up 6 bases and J gave up 0 bases, with 12 bases separating them. Germline CDR1 is SNHLY and CDR2 is FYNNEI. In DNA form, the CDR3 reads TGTGCCAGCAGCCAATTCGGGGGTAGCAATCAGCCCCAGCATTTT. Translated: CASSQFGGSNQPQHF.

CDR3 loop: CASSDQGLSKQFF. The CDR3, as DNA: TGTGCCAGCAGTGATCAGGGCTTATCGAAGCAGTTCTTC. The chain combines TRBV2 with TRBJ2-1, with D tentatively TRBD1 (5 bases). Germline CDR1 reads SNHLY; CDR2 reads FYNNEI. The CDR3 contains 13 residues. Trimming cost V 3 bases and J 11 bases, with 14 bases left between them.

This clone was seen once. J is TRBJ1-4 and V is TRBV10-2, with TRBD1 matching over 7 bases. This CDR3 is built from 14 residues. CDR1 WSHSY and CDR2 SAAADI come from the germline V gene. The J segment lost 8 bases and the V segment lost 4 bases, leaving 7 bases of the junction unmatched. The CDR3 nucleotides are TGCGCCAGCAGTGGTTCCAGGGGGGAGGAAAAACTGTTTTTT. This encodes CASSGSRGEEKLFF.

This clone was detected a few times. This chain links TRBV7-9 with TRBJ2-1; D perhaps matches TRBD2 (6 bases). The CDR3 is made up of 15 amino acids. With 7 bases removed from V and 0 bases from J, the gap between germline ends came to 13 bases. CDR1 is SEHNR, CDR2 FQNEAQ, per germline (reference sequence). The CDR3 nucleotides are TGTGCCAGCACCGGTAGCGGAAGCTCCTACAATGAGCAGTTCTTC. This encodes CASTGSGSSYNEQFF.

The chain uses TRBV5-1 and TRBJ2-7, with 10 bases fitting TRBD1. The J segment lost 3 bases and the V segment lost 4 bases, leaving 4 bases of the junction unmatched. Germline V gives CDR1 SGHRS, CDR2 YFSETQ. The CDR3 covers 14 residues. CDR3 protein: CASSPGQGDYEQYF. The DNA for the CDR3 is TGCGCCAGCAGCCCCGGACAGGGGGACTACGAGCAGTACTTC.

V and J are TRBV19 and TRBJ2-7; maybe TRBD1 (5 bases). CDR1 is LNHDA, CDR2 SQIVND, per germline (reference sequence). The length of the CDR3 is 16 residues. The V gene lost 1 base and the J gene lost 0 bases, with 13 bases spanning the gap. In DNA form, the CDR3 reads TGTGCCAGTAGTATAGGGGGCCCAGATAGCTCCTACGAGCAGTACTTC. Residues: CASSIGGPDSSYEQYF.

Only one count was recorded for this clone. V is TRBV6-5 and J is TRBJ1-6, with D perhaps TRBD1 (5 bases). The germline V and J ends were trimmed by 4 bases and 10 bases, with 14 bases remaining between them. There are 14 residues in the CDR3. In germline, CDR1 is MNHEY, CDR2 SVGAGI. CDR3 bases: TGTGCCAGCAGTTCCGGAGGGGTGGGATCACCCCTCCACTTT. As protein: CASSSGGVGSPLHF.

This clone has only a few counts. The chain uses TRBV6-5 and TRBJ1-5, with 7 bases fitting TRBD1. In germline, CDR1 is MNHEY, CDR2 SVGAGI. The CDR3 covers 13 residues. The J segment lost 3 bases and the V segment lost 8 bases, leaving 4 bases of the junction unmatched. The CDR3 loop is CASGGTVNQPQHF. The CDR3 DNA is TGTGCCAGCGGGGGGACAGTCAATCAGCCCCAGCATTTT.

The DNA of the CDR3 is TGTGCCAGCAGTAGGGAGAGCTATGGCTACACCTTC. Residues: CASSRESYGYTF. The V call is TRBV28, the J call TRBJ1-2; D gene ambiguous. The germline CDR1 and CDR2 sequences are MDHEN and SYDVKM. The CDR3 is made up of 12 amino acids. V was trimmed by 5 bases and J by 4 bases, leaving 8 bases between them.

The genes are TRBV29-1 and TRBJ2-2; tentative D call: TRBD1 (5 bases). This CDR3 has 13 residues. Germline CDR1 reads SQVTM; CDR2 reads ANQGSEA. V was pared by 7 bases and J by 2 bases, with 11 bases between. CDR3 nucleotides: TGCAGCGCCGACAGTTCAAACACCGGGGAGCTGTTTTTT. Translated: CSADSSNTGELFF.

V usage is TRBV3-1 (or the pseudogene TRBV3-2) and J usage is TRBJ1-6; 9 bases fit TRBD1. The V gene's germline CDR1 is LGHDT and CDR2 YNNKEL (reference sequence). The CDR3 is 15 residues long. With V trimmed by 1 base and J by 10 bases, 5 bases remained unmatched. This CDR3 reads CASSQGGTGSSPLHF. The DNA for the CDR3 is TGTGCCAGCAGCCAAGGTGGGACAGGGTCGTCACCCCTCCACTTT.

The V and J genes are TRBV7-2 and TRBJ1-6, with 9 bases lining up with TRBD1. The germline V gene encodes CDR1 SGHTA and CDR2 FQGNSA. The CDR3 totals 15 residues. The V segment lost 8 bases and the J segment 7 bases; nucleotides outside the gene matches: 9. CDR3 nucleotide sequence: TGTGCCAGCGGGTCCGGGACAGGGATCAATTCACCCCTCCACTTT. Protein product: CASGSGTGINSPLHF.

This clone was picked up a small number of times. This chain links TRBV4-1 with TRBJ1-2; D remains unclear. Trimming stripped 1 base from V and 8 bases from J, with 17 bases between. Germline V gene data show CDR1 as MGHRA and CDR2 as YSYEKL. This CDR3 spans 15 amino acids. The chain's CDR3 is CASSQGSGFFGGYTF. CDR3 nucleotide sequence: TGCGCCAGCAGCCAAGGGAGTGGCTTTTTCGGCGGCTACACCTTC.

The genes are TRBV9 and TRBJ2-1; D remains unclear. V gave up 0 bases and J gave up 5 bases, with 6 bases separating them. There are 13 residues in the CDR3. The germline CDR1 and CDR2 sequences are SGDLS and YYNGEE. CDR3 residues: CASSVELNNEQFF. The CDR3 DNA sequence: TGTGCCAGCAGCGTAGAACTAAACAATGAGCAGTTCTTC.

The rearrangement joins TRBV7-9 to TRBJ2-5; 7 bases line up with TRBD2. V trimming: 5 bases; J trimming: 5 bases; junction bases outside the gene matches: 11. The CDR3 spans 15 residues. Per germline, CDR1 SEHNR and CDR2 FQNEAQ (reference sequence). CDR3 protein: CASSPMGRAGETQYF. CDR3 DNA sequence: TGTGCCAGCAGCCCCATGGGGAGGGCAGGCGAGACCCAGTACTTC.

V gene TRBV18 combines with J gene TRBJ1-1; D possibly corresponds to TRBD1 (6 bases). Trimming left V 3 bases short and J 7 bases short, with 9 bases between. The CDR3 runs 12 residues. Germline values: CDR1 KGHSH, CDR2 LQKENI. The CDR3 nucleotides are TGTGCCAGCTCACCCTCCAGGGGTGAAGCTTTCTTT. Amino acid sequence: CASSPSRGEAFF.